Below, 19 T cell receptor beta chains from the same sample are listed, as sequenced in a study of CD8 T cells in ankylosing spondylitis. Via MiXCR, TCRdb re-called the 5' RACE reads, giving one row per CDR3 protein. This sample yields 200,000 or so distinct CDR3 sequences, of which under 15% are seen a single time; approximately 10% belongs to the top ten. The sample consisted of blood, either unsorted or a sorted T cell fraction (not recorded which). The receptors were gathered from a female donor with ankylosing spondylitis or in good health (not recorded which).

Many counts were recorded for this clonotype. V gene TRBV7-9 combines with J gene TRBJ2-1; 8 bases line up with TRBD2. The CDR3 totals 16 residues. Germline CDR1 is SEHNR and CDR2 is FQNEAQ (reference sequence). The V gene end was trimmed by 3 bases and the J gene end by 5 bases; junction bases not matched to a gene: 9. CDR3 nucleotides: TGTGCCAGCAGCTTCGGGGGGGGTGTCAAAAACAATGAGCAGTTCTTC. Translation gives CASSFGGGVKNNEQFF.

This clonotype was seen at least ten times. This chain links TRBV20-1 with TRBJ1-5; the D is unclear. Per germline, CDR1 DFQATT and CDR2 SNEGSKA (reference sequence). The CDR3 spans 14 residues. V lost 3 bases, J lost 0 bases, and 9 bases lay in between. Here the CDR3 DNA reads TGCAGTGCTAGTCTTGGCCCTAGCAATCAGCCCCAGCATTTT. Its protein is CSASLGPSNQPQHF.

This clonotype was counted ten times or more. This chain uses TRBV29-1 with TRBJ2-3, with D perhaps matching TRBD1 (6 bases). The CDR3 is 12 residues long. Germline CDR1 SQVTM, CDR2 ANQGSEA. The germline V and J ends were trimmed by 6 bases and 4 bases, with 11 bases remaining between them. CDR3 protein: CSVEPGADTQYF. The CDR3 DNA reads as TGCAGCGTAGAGCCAGGGGCAGATACGCAGTATTTT.

The chain joins TRBV27 to TRBJ1-5, with D tentatively TRBD1 (6 bases). The V end was cut by 6 bases, the J end by 4 bases, with 16 bases between. This CDR3 contains 15 residues. Germline V gives CDR1 MNHEY, CDR2 SMNVEV (reference sequence). In nucleotides, the CDR3 is TGTGCCAGCAGCACCCGACAGGAAAGGAATCAGCCCCAGCATTTT. Translated, it gives CASSTRQERNQPQHF.

This clonotype has a count of ten or more. This rearrangement joins TRBV20-1 to TRBJ2-7; D call uncertain. Trimming took 1 base from V and 0 from J, leaving 7 bases between them. CDR3 length equals 13 residues. CDR1 is DFQATT and CDR2 is SNEGSKA in the germline V gene (reference sequence). The CDR3 here is CSARVYSSYEQYF. The DNA for the CDR3 is TGCAGTGCTAGAGTATATAGCTCCTACGAGCAGTACTTC.

This clonotype turned up a few times. The rearrangement joins TRBV7-2 to TRBJ2-5; D might be TRBD1 (5 bases). Germline V gene data show CDR1 as SGHTA and CDR2 as FQGNSA. The V end lost 2 bases, the J end lost 4 bases, and 14 bases lay between the germline ends. This CDR3 has 15 residues. CDR3 amino acids: CASSLRRHRSETQYF. The CDR3 DNA follows: TGTGCCAGCAGCTTAAGACGCCACAGGTCAGAGACCCAGTACTTC.

Ten or more counts support this clonotype. J is TRBJ2-4 and V is TRBV20-1; TRBD2 matches at 7 bases. J lost 10 bases, V lost 0 bases, and 12 bases had no gene match. The CDR3 runs to 15 residues. Germline V gives CDR1 DFQATT, CDR2 SNEGSKA (reference sequence). The CDR3 DNA reads TGCAGTGCTAGAGACGCCAGGGAGGGAGCGGTAATTCAGTACTTC. Amino acid sequence: CSARDAREGAVIQYF.

A remark on this clonotype: A clone one base away is much larger, so this may be a read error. The rearrangement links TRBV20-1 to TRBJ1-5, with D unresolved. From germline, CDR1 is DFQATT and CDR2 SNEGSKA (reference sequence). This CDR3 region has 16 residues. CDR3: CSAIRGAQDPNQPRHF. The CDR3 DNA sequence: TGCAGTGCTATTCGTGGAGCACAAGACCCCAATCAGCCCCGGCATTTT.

This clonotype has a count of ten or more. This chain joins TRBV6-2 or TRBV6-3 and TRBJ2-7; perhaps TRBD2 as D (5 bases). V was shortened by 5 bases and J by 3 bases, with 8 bases between the two germline ends. The germline V gene has CDR1 MNHEY and CDR2 SVGEGT. The CDR3 is 12 amino acids. CDR3 bases: TGTGCCAGCAGTAACCGGGACTACGAGCAGTACTTC. It codes for CASSNRDYEQYF.

At least ten counts were recorded for this clonotype. This rearrangement joins TRBV5-5 to TRBJ1-1; D perhaps matches TRBD1 (5 bases). The CDR3 has 14 residues. The germline gives CDR1 SGHKS, CDR2 YYEKEE (reference sequence). Between the trimmed V and J ends, which lost 0 bases and 8 bases, there was a span of 14 bases. This chain's CDR3 is CASSLAGLHQEAFF. The DNA for the CDR3 is TGTGCCAGCAGCTTGGCGGGACTTCACCAAGAAGCTTTCTTT.

This clonotype has a count of ten or more. This sequence joins TRBV29-1 and TRBJ1-1, with D uncertain. This CDR3 comprises 11 residues. The V and J ends lost 6 bases and 2 bases respectively, with 7 bases between them. Germline V lookup: CDR1 SQVTM, CDR2 ANQGSEA. This CDR3 is CSVAHNTEAFF. DNA for the CDR3: TGCAGCGTGGCTCACAACACTGAAGCTTTCTTT.

Worth noting for this clonotype: A much larger clone lies one base from this, so it may be a read error. V gene TRBV5-1 combines with J gene TRBJ1-1; D unclear. Germline V CDR1 and CDR2: SGHRS, YFSETQ. The CDR3 length is 13 residues. The CDR3 DNA reads TGCGACAGCAGCTTTACAGCGAACACTGAAGCTTTCTTT. Translation gives CDSSFTANTEAFF.

This chain links TRBV4-1 with TRBJ2-7; D perhaps matches TRBD2 (5 bases). Germline V CDR1 and CDR2: MGHRA, YSYEKL. Trimming took 1 base from V and 5 from J, leaving 12 bases between them. The CDR3 consists of 14 residues. The CDR3 here is CASSQVLEVHEQYF. DNA for the CDR3: TGCGCCAGCAGCCAAGTTTTGGAGGTCCACGAGCAGTACTTC.

This chain uses TRBV7-2 with TRBJ2-7; possible D gene TRBD2, 5 bases. V lost 8 bases and J 3 bases, leaving 14 bases between the germline ends. Germline CDR1 is SGHTA and CDR2 is FQGNSA. This CDR3 region has 13 residues. CDR3 protein: CASGGRMGYEQYF. DNA of the CDR3: TGTGCCAGCGGAGGCAGAATGGGCTACGAGCAGTACTTC.

V gene TRBV6-5 combines with J gene TRBJ2-7; the D gene could be TRBD1 or TRBD2 (5 bases each). Trimming took off 0 bases at V and 1 base at J, with 10 bases between the two ends. The CDR3 loop spans 15 amino acids. In germline, CDR1 is MNHEY, CDR2 SVGAGI. The CDR3 region has the DNA TGTGCCAGCAGTTACTCGAGGGCAGGGTCCTACGAGCAGTACTTC. Its protein is CASSYSRAGSYEQYF.

The J gene is TRBJ2-1, the V gene TRBV7-8; D is unresolved. The CDR3 is made up of 18 amino acids. Germline CDR1 SGHVS, CDR2 FQNEAQ. V gave up 2 bases and J gave up 3 bases, with 20 bases separating them. CDR3 sequence: CASSLPTEVPTFYNEQFF. As DNA, the CDR3 is TGTGCCAGCAGCTTACCAACAGAGGTCCCTACTTTCTACAATGAGCAGTTCTTC.

Remarks on this clonotype: At one of its ends the junction is not consistent with the germline gene, which may arise from a read error. The V gene is TRBV7-8, the J gene TRBJ2-7; D could derive from TRBD1 or TRBD2 (5 bases each). CDR1 is SGHVS, CDR2 FQNEAQ, per germline. The CDR3 has 13 residues. CDR3 bases: TGTGCCAGCAGCAGAGGGGAATCCTCCGAGCAGTACTTC. Protein sequence: CASSRGESSEQYF.

This clonotype was counted ten times or more. The CDR3 is CASSQETGSGANVLTF. The CDR3 DNA is TGCGCCAGCAGCCAAGAGACAGGCTCTGGGGCCAACGTCCTGACTTTC. The gene calls are TRBV4-1 and TRBJ2-6, with TRBD1 as a possible D gene (6 bases). The germline V and J ends were trimmed by 0 bases and 0 bases, with 6 bases remaining between them. Germline V gene sequence: CDR1 MGHRA, CDR2 YSYEKL. The CDR3 is made up of 16 amino acids.

This clonotype was seen many times. The chain is built from TRBV7-9 and TRBJ2-3, with D unresolved. CDR1 SEHNR and CDR2 FQNEAQ come from the germline V gene (reference sequence). V gave up 4 bases and J gave up 4 bases, with 15 bases separating them. This CDR3 comprises 15 residues. CDR3 nucleotides: TGTGCCAGCAGCTCTCGACTGGAAGCTTCAGATACGCAGTATTTT. It yields the protein CASSSRLEASDTQYF.